The 26 T cell receptor beta chains listed next were all sequenced from one sample in a study of esophageal squamous cell carcinoma under preoperative chemotherapy. TCRdb processed the PCR reads anew with MiXCR; each CDR3 protein has one entry. The table lists roughly 30,000 distinct CDR3 sequences, around 50% of them singletons. Time point meaning: after preoperative PTX-NDP chemotherapy. The sample was acquired from a patient given preoperative chemotherapy. The receptors here all came from a human donor with esophageal squamous cell carcinoma. The donor label of this sample is uncertain.

This clonotype was observed many times. The chain couples TRBV7-8 to TRBJ2-4, with D perhaps matching TRBD2 (7 bases). The CDR3 is 16 residues long. V gave up 3 bases and J gave up 6 bases, with 18 bases separating them. Germline V CDR1 and CDR2: SGHVS, FQNEAQ. The DNA for the CDR3 is TGTGCCAGCAGCTTCGGTGCGGGGGCCGGGGGAAACATTCAGTACTTC. Its protein product is CASSFGAGAGGNIQYF. Combining the CDR3 with reference TRBV7-8 and TRBJ2-4 gives the whole variable domain GAGVSQSPRYKVAKRGQDVALRCDPISGHVSLFWYQQALGQGPEFLTYFQNEAQLDKSGLPSDRFFAERPEGSVSTLKIQRTQQEDSAVYLCASSFGAGAGGNIQYFGAGTRLSVL.

With regard to this clonotype: One end of the junction varies from germline; a read error may be responsible. This sequence joins TRBV12-3 or TRBV12-4 and TRBJ2-3, with 9 bases that match TRBD2. The CDR3 totals 17 residues. For the CDR3, the DNA is TGTGCCAGCAGCCGCCCCGCGGGAGGGATAGGCACAAATACGCAGTATTTC. Translation gives CASSRPAGGIGTNTQYF.

As concerns this clonotype: The junction and the germline gene differ at one end; a read error may be behind it. This sequence joins TRBV7-2 and TRBJ2-4; 13 positions match TRBD2. Germline assignment: CDR1 SGHTA and CDR2 FQGNSA. The CDR3 extends over 16 amino acids. In DNA form, the CDR3 reads TGTGCCAGCAGCTTAACTAGCGGGGGGGACCTTGACATCCAGTACTTC. It yields the protein CASSLTSGGDLDIQYF.

The V gene is TRBV6-1, the J gene TRBJ2-5; D assignment may be TRBD1 or TRBD2 (6 bases each). The CDR3 is 16 amino acids. V was shortened by 5 bases and J by 2 bases, with 18 bases between the two germline ends. Germline CDR1 MNHNS, CDR2 SASEGT. In DNA form, the CDR3 reads TGTGCCAGCAGTCGCAACGGGGGCCGCGAGCAAGAGACCCAGTACTTC. It specifies CASSRNGGREQETQYF.

This clonotype counts as medium-sized. This chain joins TRBV7-8 and TRBJ2-7; D is ambiguous. V shed 1 base and J shed 3 bases, with 13 bases lying between them. The CDR3 length is 15 residues. Germline V gene sequence: CDR1 SGHVS, CDR2 FQNEAQ. The CDR3 sequence: CASSLGSSAFYEQYF. The CDR3 DNA is TGTGCCAGCAGCTTAGGGAGCTCAGCCTTCTACGAGCAGTACTTC.

This chain links TRBV12-3 or TRBV12-4 with TRBJ2-3, with D maybe TRBD2 (7 bases). The DNA end is more similar to TRBJ2-4, so the J call may be wrong. CDR3 length: 16 amino acids. The CDR3 DNA follows: TGTGCCAGCAGTGCTACTGGGGGGGGGGCCACAGATACTCAGTACTTC. This gives the protein CASSATGGGATDTQYF.

This clonotype has just a few counts. The J gene is TRBJ2-5, the V gene TRBV6-2 or TRBV6-3; no clear D gene. Trimming removed 7 bases from V and 2 bases from J, with 8 bases in between. Germline V lookup: CDR1 MNHEY, CDR2 SVGEGT. The CDR3 extends over 12 amino acids. CDR3 amino acids: CASTKTQETQYF. The CDR3, as DNA: TGTGCCAGCACTAAGACACAAGAGACCCAGTACTTC.

The J gene is TRBJ2-1, the V gene TRBV7-3; 9 positions agree with TRBD2. The CDR3 is 18 amino acids. After removal of 2 bases from V and 0 bases from J, the junction contained 8 bases not matched to a gene. CDR1 is SGHTA, CDR2 FQGTGA, per germline. The CDR3 protein is CASSLQSSGASSYNEQFF. The CDR3 nucleotides read TGTGCCAGCAGCTTACAGTCTAGCGGGGCGAGCTCCTACAATGAGCAGTTCTTC.

The J gene is TRBJ2-3, the V gene TRBV12-3 or TRBV12-4; 8 nucleotides agree with TRBD1. J lost 5 bases, V lost 3 bases, and 7 bases had no gene match. The CDR3 length is 15 residues. CDR3 sequence: CASSFLTGAGDTQYF. CDR3 nucleotide sequence: TGTGCCAGCAGTTTCCTGACAGGGGCTGGAGATACGCAGTATTTT.

As for this clonotype: A read error may be the cause here, since a much bigger clone is one base away. The chain is built from TRBV7-8 and TRBJ2-5; D gene unclear. The V end lost 1 base, the J end lost 2 bases, and 2 bases lay between the germline ends. The CDR3 length is 12 residues. Germline loops: CDR1 SGHVS, CDR2 FQNEAQ. The CDR3 sequence: CASSLVQETQYF. In DNA form, the CDR3 reads TGTGCCAGCAGCTTAGTACAAGAGACCCAGTACTTC.

The gene calls are TRBV5-4 and TRBJ1-6; D is ambiguous. Germline V CDR1 and CDR2: SGHNT, YYREEE (reference sequence). This CDR3 has 14 amino acids. Trimming stripped 4 bases from V and 7 bases from J, with 12 bases between. In DNA form, the CDR3 reads TGTGCCAGCAGCCGGGCACACAGAAATTCACCCCTCCACTTT. Translating it yields CASSRAHRNSPLHF.

This sequence joins TRBV6-5 and TRBJ2-2; TRBD1 aligns across 7 bases. Germline CDR1 is MNHEY and CDR2 is SVGAGI. V gave up 0 bases and J gave up 3 bases; unmatched junction bases: 1. This CDR3 is built from 15 residues. The CDR3 region is CASSYSTGYTGELFF. CDR3 DNA sequence: TGTGCCAGCAGTTACTCGACAGGGTACACCGGGGAGCTGTTTTTT.

The rearrangement joins TRBV7-9 to TRBJ2-5; tentatively, D is TRBD1 (6 bases). V was cut by 3 bases and J by 2 bases, with 13 bases left in between. The CDR3 has 15 amino acids. Germline V gives CDR1 SEHNR, CDR2 FQNEAQ (reference sequence). The CDR3 region has the DNA TGTGCCAGCAGCTTCCGGCAGGGGATGCAAGAGACCCAGTACTTC. Amino acid sequence: CASSFRQGMQETQYF. The variable domain in full, with the rest retrieved from reference TRBV7-9 and TRBJ2-5, is DTGVSQNPRHKITKRGQNVTFRCDPISEHNRLYWYRQTLGQGPEFLTYFQNEAQLEKSRLLSDRFSAERPKGSFSTLEIQRTEQGDSAMYLCASSFRQGMQETQYFGPGTRLLVL.

In this sample, this clonotype turned up a few times. J is TRBJ2-7 and V is TRBV4-3; the D gene could be TRBD1 or TRBD2 (5 bases each). This CDR3 has 16 residues. With 0 bases removed from V and 0 bases from J, the gap between germline ends came to 12 bases. In germline, CDR1 is LGHNA, CDR2 YSLEER. CDR3 sequence (DNA): TGCGCCAGCAGCCAAGATTGGCCAGGGAGCTCCTACGAGCAGTACTTC. Translating it yields CASSQDWPGSSYEQYF.

This clonotype was counted many times. The genes are TRBV6-5 and TRBJ2-2, with D perhaps given as TRBD1 or TRBD2 (5 bases each). The V gene's germline CDR1 is MNHEY and CDR2 SVGAGI. CDR3 size: 15 residues. V lost 4 bases and J 7 bases, leaving 16 bases between the germline ends. CDR3 loop: CASSLRSGTNGELFF. CDR3 in DNA: TGTGCCAGCAGTTTACGTTCTGGGACGAACGGGGAGCTGTTTTTT.

V usage is TRBV7-9 and J usage is TRBJ1-2; 8 bases match TRBD1. After removal of 4 bases from V and 4 bases from J, the junction contained 2 bases not matched to a gene. Germline CDR1 reads SEHNR; CDR2 reads FQNEAQ (reference sequence). The CDR3 runs 13 residues. CDR3 in amino acids: CASSSGQGYGYTF. The CDR3, as DNA: TGTGCCAGCAGCTCCGGACAGGGCTATGGCTACACCTTC.

This clonotype appeared many times. A much larger clone lies one base from this, so it may be a read error. The chain carries TRBV11-3 and TRBJ2-1; D ambiguous. The length of the CDR3 is 14 residues. Looked up from germline, CDR1 is SGHNT and CDR2 is YENEEA. Deletions cut 1 base from V and 13 bases from J, with 17 bases between. CDR3 DNA sequence: TGTGCCAGCAGCTTAGCATCGAACCAAGAGACCCAGTTCTTC. It translates to CASSLASNQETQFF. The full variable domain, in which reference TRBV11-3 and TRBJ2-1 provide the parts outside the CDR3, is EAGVVQSPRYKIIEKKQPVAFWCNPISGHNTLYWYLQNLGQGPELLIRYENEEAVDDSQLPKDRFSAERLKGVDSTLKIQPAELGDSAVYLCASSLASNQETQFFGPGTRLTVL.

This clonotype has at least ten counts. This chain joins TRBV7-2 and TRBJ2-3; D is possibly TRBD1 or TRBD2 (6 bases each). CDR3 length: 15 residues. V dropped 4 bases and J dropped 0 bases, with 11 bases sitting between them. Germline CDR1 reads SGHTA; CDR2 reads FQGNSA. CDR3: CASSSKGGSTDTQYF. The CDR3, as DNA: TGTGCCAGCAGCTCGAAGGGGGGAAGCACAGATACGCAGTATTTT.

In its sample, this clonotype is medium-sized. A read error may produce the germline difference seen at one junction end. The chain links TRBV7-7 to TRBJ2-1; D call uncertain. This CDR3 region has 13 residues. Germline V gives CDR1 SSHAT, CDR2 FNYEAQ (reference sequence). CDR3 nucleotide sequence: TGTGCTAGCAGTCCGAGCTCCTACAATGAGCAGTTCTTC. It yields the protein CASSPSSYNEQFF.

This rearrangement joins TRBV7-3 to TRBJ2-4; D uncertain. V was shortened by 11 bases and J by 12 bases, with 26 bases between the two germline ends. From germline, CDR1 is SGHTA and CDR2 FQGTGA. The CDR3 consists of 14 residues. This chain's CDR3 is CAGTLLRATNTQYF. CDR3 nucleotide sequence: TGTGCCGGCACCTTGCTGCGAGCCACAAATACTCAGTACTTC.

Regarding this clonotype: A read error may explain this, as a much larger clone is one base away. CDR3 bases: TGTGCCAGCAGCCCAGCGACAGGAGAGGGAGAGGAGACCCAGTTCTTC. Residues: CASSPATGEGEETQFF. The V and J genes are TRBV6-1 and TRBJ2-3, with D perhaps matching TRBD1 (6 bases). The last part of the DNA fits TRBJ2-1 better; the J call may be wrong. CDR1 is MNHNS and CDR2 is SASEGT in the germline V gene. The CDR3 has 16 amino acids.

This clonotype was found many times. V and J are TRBV6-2 or TRBV6-3 and TRBJ2-1, with TRBD1 matching over 7 bases. The J call may be wrong; the DNA end is better matched by TRBJ2-7. Germline V gene sequence: CDR1 MNHEY, CDR2 SVGEGT. This CDR3 has 14 amino acids. The chain's CDR3 is CASSESTGFYEQYF. In nucleotides, the CDR3 is TGTGCCAGCAGTGAATCGACAGGGTTCTACGAGCAGTACTTC.

The gene calls are TRBV7-3 and TRBJ2-3; D may be TRBD1 or TRBD2 (5 bases each). The CDR3 has 15 residues. The germline gives CDR1 SGHTA, CDR2 FQGTGA. Trimming stripped 5 bases from V and 4 bases from J, with 16 bases between. The CDR3 here is CASSHGALGPDTQYF. The CDR3 DNA sequence: TGTGCCAGCAGCCACGGGGCTCTCGGCCCAGATACGCAGTATTTT.

By frequency in the sample, this clonotype is medium-sized. The chain employs TRBV6-4 and TRBJ2-7; D uncertain. The CDR3 loop spans 13 amino acids. Germline V gene lookup returns CDR1 MRHNA and CDR2 SNTAGT. V lost 3 bases and J lost 0, with 6 bases in between. CDR3 sequence reads: CASSENPSYEQYF. Written as DNA, the CDR3 is TGTGCCAGCAGTGAAAATCCCTCCTACGAGCAGTACTTC.

The CDR3 reads CASRWYTEAFF. The CDR3 DNA reads TGTGCCAGCAGATGGTACACTGAAGCTTTCTTT. The chain recombines TRBV6-1 with TRBJ1-1, with no clear D. V was cut by 6 bases and J by 3 bases, with 5 bases left in between. The CDR3 runs 11 residues. Germline V CDR1 and CDR2: MNHNS, SASEGT.

Comment on this clonotype: A junction end diverges from the germline sequence, so it may reflect a read error. This chain connects TRBV7-2 to TRBJ2-3; D gene ambiguous. Germline V lookup: CDR1 SGHTA, CDR2 FQGNSA. This CDR3 has 16 residues. The CDR3 DNA is TGTGCCAGCAGCTTTCGTTGGCGGCAAGCCAAAGACATGCAGTATTTC. Translating it yields CASSFRWRQAKDMQYF.